A single T cell receptor (beta chain) is shown here with its context. Its target is unknown. The data were obtained in a study of T-cell reconstitution after alpha-beta-depleted transplantation in children. The CDR3 extends over 17 amino acids. General study findings and limits: Fresh T-cell production supplied most of the T-cell counts and diversity seen one year after transplant.

Unique molecular identifiers were built into the TCRbeta library. MiXCR, applied by TCRdb to the PCR reads, yields one record per CDR3 protein. The sample carries hundreds of thousands of distinct CDR3 sequences, approximately 12% recorded once. This receptor was taken from a male patient between 10 and 17 years old who had a stem cell transplant for acute myeloid leukemia, so the T cells may come from the graft donor. The material sequenced was PBMCs, mostly from graft donor cells, taken 360 days after TCRalphabeta/CD19-depleted stem cell transplant. The chain has TRBV21-1 and TRBJ1-2; the table's D call of TRBD1 was not tested on the DNA. TRBV21-1 is described as a pseudogene. The CDR3 is CASSKENTGGTNYGYTF. CDR3 bases: TGTGCCAGCAGCAAAGAGAATACAGGGGGTACTAACTATGGCTACACCTTC.